A selection of T cell receptor beta chains follows, all from one sample in a study of OX40 agonist ivuxolimab in advanced cancers. Generated by immunoSEQ multiplex PCR, the TCRdb table keeps only in-frame clones and is missing some. The repertoire has about 69,000 clones, around 89% of them found once; the top ten carry 5.5% to 8%. The specimen was CD4+ or CD8+ T cells sorted from blood, collected in a trial of the OX40 agonist ivuxolimab. These receptors all stem from an adult with an advanced solid tumor such as melanoma, head and neck, liver or kidney cancer. The CDR3 runs from the conserved cysteine through the conserved F or W. A D gene is named only where the DNA matches it firmly. A row's size may be missing; if present it is once, few, many or a size class.

TRBV7-9,TRBD2,.,TRBJ2-7,CASSYSGTEQYF,TGTGCCAGCAGTTATAGCGGGACCGAGCAGTACTTC
TRBV5-6,.,.,TRBJ2-7,CASSFTGYEQYF,TGTGCCAGCAGCTTTACAGGTTACGAGCAGTACTTC
TRBV5-1,TRBD1,.,TRBJ2-7,CASSLGQGPPYEQYF,TGCGCCAGCAGCTTGGGACAGGGGCCTCCCTACGAGCAGTACTTC
TRBV2,.,.,TRBJ1-2,CASRAGRSGYTF,TGTGCCAGCAGGGCCGGGAGGAGTGGCTACACCTTC
TRBV6-5,TRBD1,.,TRBJ1-2,CASSYFLGGQGEGYTF,TGTGCCAGCAGTTACTTTCTGGGGGGACAGGGCGAAGGCTACACCTTC
TRBV7-9,.,.,TRBJ2-7,CASSFWGDQNYEQYF,TGTGCCAGCAGCTTCTGGGGAGACCAGAACTACGAGCAGTACTTC
TRBV29-1,.,few,TRBJ1-1,CSGYSMGDTEAFF,TGCAGCGGATACTCCATGGGGGACACTGAAGCTTTCTTT
TRBV4-3,.,.,TRBJ2-1,CASSQDEGDNEQFF,TGCGCCAGCAGCCAAGATGAGGGAGACAATGAGCAGTTCTTC
TRBV28,.,.,TRBJ2-1,CASSWGISSYNEQFF,TGTGCCAGCAGTTGGGGAATCAGCTCCTACAATGAGCAGTTCTTC
TRBV13,.,.,TRBJ2-7,CASSLRDSLYEQYF,TGTGCCAGCAGCTTACGAGACTCCCTCTACGAGCAGTACTTC
TRBV6-6,.,.,TRBJ1-5,CASSYTPVDQPQHF,TGTGCCAGCAGTTACACCCCTGTGGATCAGCCCCAGCATTTT
TRBV2,.,.,TRBJ2-3,CASSEGDQDTQYF,TGTGCCAGCAGTGAAGGGGACCAAGATACGCAGTATTTT
TRBV20-1,.,.,TRBJ2-1,CSARFINEQFF,TGCAGTGCTAGGTTTATTAATGAGCAGTTCTTC
TRBV28,TRBD1,.,TRBJ2-7,CASSFYGTGSYEQYF,TGTGCCAGCAGTTTTTACGGGACAGGGAGCTACGAGCAGTACTTC
TRBV19,TRBD2,.,TRBJ2-4,CASSIGEGAKNIQYF,TGTGCCAGTAGTATAGGGGAGGGGGCCAAAAACATTCAGTACTTC
TRBV9,.,.,TRBJ1-1,CASSVVPQGNTEAFF,TGTGCCAGCAGCGTAGTGCCACAGGGTAACACTGAAGCTTTCTTT
TRBV19,.,.,TRBJ2-1,CASSPGLSALYNEQFF,TGTGCCAGTAGTCCCGGCCTCAGTGCCCTCTACAATGAGCAGTTCTTC
TRBV7-9,TRBD2,.,TRBJ2-1,CASSKTSGVLYNEQFF,TGTGCCAGCAGCAAGACTAGCGGGGTCCTTTACAATGAGCAGTTCTTC
TRBV5-1,TRBD2,.,TRBJ2-1,CASSLGIAGFYNEQFF,TGCGCCAGCAGCTTGGGTATAGCGGGGTTCTACAATGAGCAGTTCTTC
TRBV5-8,.,.,TRBJ1-2,CASSLRQRHSYGYTF,TGTGCCAGCAGCTTGAGACAGAGACACTCCTATGGCTACACCTTC
TRBV6-5,.,.,TRBJ1-2,CASSYSKAINYGYTF,TGTGCCAGCAGTTACTCGAAAGCTATTAACTATGGCTACACCTTC
TRBV6-5,TRBD1,.,TRBJ1-2,CASRLRQGVLYGYTF,TGTGCCAGCAGGCTAAGACAGGGAGTCCTATATGGCTACACCTTC
TRBV16,.,.,TRBJ1-1,CASSQYKGPNTEAFF,TGTGCCAGCAGCCAATATAAGGGACCGAACACTGAAGCTTTCTTT
TRBV30,.,.,TRBJ2-1,CAWSRDPSSYNEQFF,TGTGCCTGGAGTAGGGACCCCAGCTCCTACAATGAGCAGTTCTTC
TRBV7-8,.,.,TRBJ2-7,CASSLDTGIEQYF,TGTGCCAGCAGCTTAGACACTGGGATCGAGCAGTACTTC